The clone carrying this T cell receptor (beta chain) has a single count. These data belong to a study of blood T cell repertoires in COVID-19. Study-level background: Specimens from acute and convalescent COVID-19 originated in the United States, Italy and Spain. PBMCs, B-cell-depleted T cells, or T cells were the source of the cDNA or gDNA that made up the material.

Source study methods: Nucleated cell counts were estimated from reference gene primer amplification. Produced via immunoSEQ multiplex PCR; TCRdb's table is partial and in-frame only. V and J calls and clone size are copied from that table; D and trimming were computed from the DNA. The sample consists of 55,000 to 90,000 clones, around 83% of them appearing once. This CDR3 has 13 amino acids. Deletions cut 7 bases from V and 5 bases from J, with 12 bases between. CDR1 is LNHDA and CDR2 is SQIVND in the germline V gene (reference sequence). The clonotype originates from a man aged 70-80 years with active COVID-19. The J gene is TRBJ1-5, the V gene TRBV19, with a possible D match to TRBD1 (6 bases). The source material was peripheral blood. This CDR3 is CASNQQGDQPQHF. The CDR3 bases are TGTGCCAGTAACCAACAGGGAGATCAGCCCCAGCATTTT.